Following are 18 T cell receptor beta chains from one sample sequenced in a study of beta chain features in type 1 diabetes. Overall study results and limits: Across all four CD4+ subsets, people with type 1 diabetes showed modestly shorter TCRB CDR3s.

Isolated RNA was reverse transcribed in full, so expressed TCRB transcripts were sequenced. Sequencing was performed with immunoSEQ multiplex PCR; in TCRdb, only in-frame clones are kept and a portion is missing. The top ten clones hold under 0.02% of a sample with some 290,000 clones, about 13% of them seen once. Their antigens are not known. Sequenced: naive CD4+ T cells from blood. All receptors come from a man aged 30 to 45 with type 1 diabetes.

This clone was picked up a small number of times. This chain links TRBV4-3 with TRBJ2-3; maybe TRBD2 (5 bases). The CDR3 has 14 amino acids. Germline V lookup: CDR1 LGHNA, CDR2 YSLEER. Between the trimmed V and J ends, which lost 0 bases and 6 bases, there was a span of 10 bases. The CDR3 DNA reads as TGCGCCAGCAGCCAAGATACCGGGGTCGATACGCAGTATTTT. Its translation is CASSQDTGVDTQYF.

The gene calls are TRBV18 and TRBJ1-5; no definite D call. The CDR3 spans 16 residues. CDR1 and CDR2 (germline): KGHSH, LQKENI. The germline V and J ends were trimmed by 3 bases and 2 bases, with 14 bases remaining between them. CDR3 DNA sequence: TGTGCCAGCTCACCCAGTATCGCAGGCCGCAATCAGCCCCAGCATTTT. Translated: CASSPSIAGRNQPQHF.

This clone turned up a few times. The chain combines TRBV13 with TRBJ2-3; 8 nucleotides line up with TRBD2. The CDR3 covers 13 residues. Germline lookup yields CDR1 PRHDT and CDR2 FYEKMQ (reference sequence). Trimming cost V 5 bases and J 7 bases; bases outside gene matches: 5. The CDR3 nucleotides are TGTGCCAGCAGCCTGACTAGCGCATATACGCAGTATTTT. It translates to CASSLTSAYTQYF.

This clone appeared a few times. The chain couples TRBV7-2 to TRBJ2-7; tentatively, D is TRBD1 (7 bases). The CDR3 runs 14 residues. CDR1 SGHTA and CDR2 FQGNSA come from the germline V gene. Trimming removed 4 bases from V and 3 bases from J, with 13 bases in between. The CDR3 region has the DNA TGTGCCAGCAGCTCCAGGGGGGCCCACTACGAGCAGTACTTC. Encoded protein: CASSSRGAHYEQYF.

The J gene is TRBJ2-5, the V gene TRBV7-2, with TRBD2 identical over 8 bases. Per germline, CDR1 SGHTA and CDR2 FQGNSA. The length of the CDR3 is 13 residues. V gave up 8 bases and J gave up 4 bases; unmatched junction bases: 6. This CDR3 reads CASSGAGVETQYF. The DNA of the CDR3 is TGTGCCAGCTCGGGAGCGGGAGTAGAGACCCAGTACTTC.

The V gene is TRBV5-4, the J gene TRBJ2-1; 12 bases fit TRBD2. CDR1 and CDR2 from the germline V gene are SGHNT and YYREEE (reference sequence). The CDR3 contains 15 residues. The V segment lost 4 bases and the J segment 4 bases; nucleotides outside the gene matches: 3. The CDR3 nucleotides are TGTGCCAGCAGCCGGACTAGCGGGAATTACAATGAGCAGTTCTTC. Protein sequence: CASSRTSGNYNEQFF.

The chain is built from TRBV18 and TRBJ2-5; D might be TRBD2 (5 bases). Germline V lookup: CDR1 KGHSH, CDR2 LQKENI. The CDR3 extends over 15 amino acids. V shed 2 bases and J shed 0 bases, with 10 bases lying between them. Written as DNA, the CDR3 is TGTGCCAGCTCACCAAACGTCGGGAACCAAGAGACCCAGTACTTC. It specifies CASSPNVGNQETQYF.

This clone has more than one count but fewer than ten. CDR3 bases: TGTGCCAGCAGTTCGCGGACTAGTCCGGCCGGGGAGCTGTTTTTT. Translation: CASSSRTSPAGELFF. This chain links TRBV27 with TRBJ2-2; 7 bases agree with TRBD2. Germline CDR1 MNHEY, CDR2 SMNVEV (reference sequence). The J segment lost 6 bases and the V segment lost 4 bases, leaving 8 bases of the junction unmatched. The CDR3 runs 15 residues.

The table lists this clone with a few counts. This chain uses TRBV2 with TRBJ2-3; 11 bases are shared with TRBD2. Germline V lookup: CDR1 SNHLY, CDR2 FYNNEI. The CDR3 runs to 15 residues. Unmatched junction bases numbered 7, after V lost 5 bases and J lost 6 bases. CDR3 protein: CASSPLAGDEDTQYF. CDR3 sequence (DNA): TGTGCCAGCAGTCCACTAGCGGGAGATGAGGATACGCAGTATTTT.

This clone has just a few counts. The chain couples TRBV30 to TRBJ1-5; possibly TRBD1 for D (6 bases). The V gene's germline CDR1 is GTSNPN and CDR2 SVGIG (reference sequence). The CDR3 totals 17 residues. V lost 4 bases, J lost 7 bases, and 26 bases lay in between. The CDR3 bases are TGTGCCTGGACTCTCGCGGGGGCGGGTGAATATGGCCAGCCCCAGCATTTT. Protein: CAWTLAGAGEYGQPQHF. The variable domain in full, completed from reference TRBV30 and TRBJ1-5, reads SQTIHQWPATLVQPVGSPLSLECTVEGTSNPNLYWYRQAAGRGLQLLFYSVGIGQISSEVPQNLSASRPQDRQFILSSKKLLLSDSGFYLCAWTLAGAGEYGQPQHFGDGTRLSIL.

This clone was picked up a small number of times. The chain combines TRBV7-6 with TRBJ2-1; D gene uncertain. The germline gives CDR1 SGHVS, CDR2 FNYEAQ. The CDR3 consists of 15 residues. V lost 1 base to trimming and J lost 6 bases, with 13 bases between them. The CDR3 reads CASSLGSGILNEQFF. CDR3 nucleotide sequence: TGTGCCAGCAGCTTAGGATCTGGCATTCTCAATGAGCAGTTCTTC. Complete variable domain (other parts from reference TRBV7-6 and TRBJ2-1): GAGVSQSPRYKVTKRGQDVALRCDPISGHVSLYWYRQALGQGPEFLTYFNYEAQQDKSGLPNDRFSAERPEGSISTLTIQRTEQRDSAMYRCASSLGSGILNEQFFGPGTRLTVL.

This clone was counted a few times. The CDR3 protein is CAISSAGYQETQYF. The CDR3 nucleotides are TGTGCCATCAGTTCAGCGGGATATCAAGAGACCCAGTACTTC. This rearrangement joins TRBV10-3 to TRBJ2-5, with TRBD2 identical over 7 bases. Germline loops: CDR1 ENHRY, CDR2 SYGVKD. The V gene end was trimmed by 5 bases and the J gene end by 2 bases; junction bases not matched to a gene: 5. The CDR3 length is 14 residues.

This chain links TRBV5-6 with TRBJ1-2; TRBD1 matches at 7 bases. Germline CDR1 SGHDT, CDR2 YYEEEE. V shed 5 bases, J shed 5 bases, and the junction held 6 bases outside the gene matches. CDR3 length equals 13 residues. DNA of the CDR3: TGTGCCAGCAGTCCCGGGACAGAGTATGGCTACACCTTC. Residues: CASSPGTEYGYTF.

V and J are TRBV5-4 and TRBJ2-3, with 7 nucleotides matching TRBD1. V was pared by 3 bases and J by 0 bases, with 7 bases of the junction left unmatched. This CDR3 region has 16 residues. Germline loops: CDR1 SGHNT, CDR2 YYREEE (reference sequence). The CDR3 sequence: CASSSRQGHSTDTQYF. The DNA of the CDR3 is TGTGCCAGCAGCTCAAGACAGGGACACAGCACAGATACGCAGTATTTT.

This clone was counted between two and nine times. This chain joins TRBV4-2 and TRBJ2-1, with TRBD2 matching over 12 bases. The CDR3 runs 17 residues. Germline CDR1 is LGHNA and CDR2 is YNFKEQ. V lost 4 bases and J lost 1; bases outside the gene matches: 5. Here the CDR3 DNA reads TGTGCCAGCAGCCTCAGGACTAGCGGGACGTCCTACAATGAGCAGTTCTTC. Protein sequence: CASSLRTSGTSYNEQFF.

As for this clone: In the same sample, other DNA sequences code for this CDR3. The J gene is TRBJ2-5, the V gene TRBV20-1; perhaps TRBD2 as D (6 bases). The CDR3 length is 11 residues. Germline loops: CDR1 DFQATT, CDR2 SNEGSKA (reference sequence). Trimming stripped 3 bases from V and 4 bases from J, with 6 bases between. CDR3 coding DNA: TGCAGTGCTAGGGGGGGAGAGACCCAGTACTTC. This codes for CSARGGETQYF.

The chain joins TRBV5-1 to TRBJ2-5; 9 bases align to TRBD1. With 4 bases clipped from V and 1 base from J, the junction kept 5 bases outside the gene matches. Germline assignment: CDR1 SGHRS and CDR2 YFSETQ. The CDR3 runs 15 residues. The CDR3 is CASSQGQGVQETQYF. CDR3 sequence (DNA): TGCGCCAGCAGCCAGGGACAGGGTGTCCAAGAGACCCAGTACTTC.

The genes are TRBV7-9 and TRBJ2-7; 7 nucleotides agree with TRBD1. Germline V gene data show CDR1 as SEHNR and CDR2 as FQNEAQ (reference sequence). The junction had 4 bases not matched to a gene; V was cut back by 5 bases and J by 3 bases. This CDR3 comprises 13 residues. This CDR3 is CASSLGQDYEQYF. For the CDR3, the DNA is TGTGCCAGCAGCCTAGGACAGGACTACGAGCAGTACTTC. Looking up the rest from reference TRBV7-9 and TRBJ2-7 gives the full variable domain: DTGVSQNPRHKITKRGQNVTFRCDPISEHNRLYWYRQTLGQGPEFLTYFQNEAQLEKSRLLSDRFSAERPKGSFSTLEIQRTEQGDSAMYLCASSLGQDYEQYFGPGTRLTVT.